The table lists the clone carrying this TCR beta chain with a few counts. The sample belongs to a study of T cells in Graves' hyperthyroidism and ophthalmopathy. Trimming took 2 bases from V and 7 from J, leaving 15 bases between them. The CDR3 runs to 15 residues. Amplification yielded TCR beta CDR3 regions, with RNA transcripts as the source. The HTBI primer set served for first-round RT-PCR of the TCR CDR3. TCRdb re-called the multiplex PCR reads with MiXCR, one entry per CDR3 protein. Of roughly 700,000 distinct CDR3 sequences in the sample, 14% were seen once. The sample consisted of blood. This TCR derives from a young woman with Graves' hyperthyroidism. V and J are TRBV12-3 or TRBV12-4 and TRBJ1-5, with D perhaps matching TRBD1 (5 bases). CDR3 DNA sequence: TGTGCCAGCAGTTTAATAGGGGCAGCGGGGCAGCCCCAGCATTTT. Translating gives CASSLIGAAGQPQHF.